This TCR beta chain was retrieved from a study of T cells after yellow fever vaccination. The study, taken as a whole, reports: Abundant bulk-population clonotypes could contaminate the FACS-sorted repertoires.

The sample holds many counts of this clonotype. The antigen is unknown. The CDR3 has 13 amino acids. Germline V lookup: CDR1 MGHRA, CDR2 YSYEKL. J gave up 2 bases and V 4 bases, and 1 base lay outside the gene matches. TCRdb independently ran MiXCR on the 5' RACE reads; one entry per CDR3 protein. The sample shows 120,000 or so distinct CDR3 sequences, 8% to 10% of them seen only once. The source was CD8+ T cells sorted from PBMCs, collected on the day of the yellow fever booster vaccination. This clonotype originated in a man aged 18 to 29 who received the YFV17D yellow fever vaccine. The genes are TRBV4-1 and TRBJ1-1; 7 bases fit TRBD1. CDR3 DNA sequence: TGCGCCAGCAGCCGGACAGGCAACACTGAAGCTTTCTTT. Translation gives CASSRTGNTEAFF.